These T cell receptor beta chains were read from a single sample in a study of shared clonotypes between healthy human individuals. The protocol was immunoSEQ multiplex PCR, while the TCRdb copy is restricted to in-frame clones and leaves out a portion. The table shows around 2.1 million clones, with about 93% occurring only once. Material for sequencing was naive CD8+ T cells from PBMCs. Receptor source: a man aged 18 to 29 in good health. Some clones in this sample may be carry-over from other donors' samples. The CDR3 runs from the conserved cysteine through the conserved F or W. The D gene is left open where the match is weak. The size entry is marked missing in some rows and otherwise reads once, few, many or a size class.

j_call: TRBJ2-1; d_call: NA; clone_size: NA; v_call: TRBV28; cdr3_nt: TGTGCCAGCAGCCCAACGCTGCTCCCAAGATCCAATGAGCAGTTCTTC; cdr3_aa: CASSPTLLPRSNEQFF
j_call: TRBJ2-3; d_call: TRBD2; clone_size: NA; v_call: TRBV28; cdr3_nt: TGTGCCAGCAGTCTCACCCGACTAGCGGCTGGCACAGATACGCAGTATTTT; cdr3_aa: CASSLTRLAAGTDTQYF
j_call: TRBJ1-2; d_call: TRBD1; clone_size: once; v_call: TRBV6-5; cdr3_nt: TGTGCCAGCCCCGGACAGGGGCGCGGCTACACCTTC; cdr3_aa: CASPGQGRGYTF
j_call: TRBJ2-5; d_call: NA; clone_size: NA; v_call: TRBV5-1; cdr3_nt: TGCGCCAGCAGCTTGGTTGGGGGACGGGAAGAGACCCAGTACTTC; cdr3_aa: CASSLVGGREETQYF
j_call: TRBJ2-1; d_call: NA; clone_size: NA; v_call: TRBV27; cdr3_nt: TGTGCCAGCAGGGAGCGTCTGAGCTCCTACAATGAGCAGTTCTTC; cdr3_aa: CASRERLSSYNEQFF
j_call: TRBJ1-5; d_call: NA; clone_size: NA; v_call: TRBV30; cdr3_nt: TGTGCCTGGAGTGTACCTAATCAGCCCCAGCATTTT; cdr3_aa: CAWSVPNQPQHF
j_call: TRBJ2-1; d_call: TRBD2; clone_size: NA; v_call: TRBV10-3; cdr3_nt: TGTGCCGCCCAAGGGGGAGCGGGAGGAATTTCGTACAATGAGCAGTTCTTC; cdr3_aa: CAAQGGAGGISYNEQFF
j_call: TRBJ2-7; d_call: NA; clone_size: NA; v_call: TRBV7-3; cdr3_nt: TGTGCCAGCAGCCCTTTTGGGGGTAGCTCCTACGAGCAGTACTTC; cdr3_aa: CASSPFGGSSYEQYF
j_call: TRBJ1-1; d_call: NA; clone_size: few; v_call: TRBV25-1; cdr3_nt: TGTGCCAGCAGTGAATCCCAGGGGACGAACACTGAAGCTTTCTTT; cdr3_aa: CASSESQGTNTEAFF
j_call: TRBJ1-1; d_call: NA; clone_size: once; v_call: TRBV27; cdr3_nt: TGTGCCAGCAGTTTATACCCAGGAGGCACTGAAGCTTTCTTT; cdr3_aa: CASSLYPGGTEAFF
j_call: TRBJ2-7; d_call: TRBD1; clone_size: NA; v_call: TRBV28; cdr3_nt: TGTGCCAGCAGGCCTACCGGGACAGGGTTCTACGAGCAGTACTTC; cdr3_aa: CASRPTGTGFYEQYF
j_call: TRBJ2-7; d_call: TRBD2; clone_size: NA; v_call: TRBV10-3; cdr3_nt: TGTGCCATCAGCGAGGGACTAGCGGGAAACTACGAGCAGTACTTC; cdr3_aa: CAISEGLAGNYEQYF
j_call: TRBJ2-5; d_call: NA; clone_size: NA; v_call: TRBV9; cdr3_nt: TGTGCCAGCAGCGGACGGGACTGGCAAGAGACCCAGTACTTC; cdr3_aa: CASSGRDWQETQYF
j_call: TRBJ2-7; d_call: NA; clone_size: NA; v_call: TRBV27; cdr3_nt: TGTGCCAGCAGTTTGTATCGTACCCTCCTCTACGAGCAGTACTTC; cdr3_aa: CASSLYRTLLYEQYF
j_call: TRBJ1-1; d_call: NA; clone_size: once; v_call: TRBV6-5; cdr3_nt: TGTGCCAGCAGCCCAGGGGAGTACACTGAAGCTTTCTTT; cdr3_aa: CASSPGEYTEAFF
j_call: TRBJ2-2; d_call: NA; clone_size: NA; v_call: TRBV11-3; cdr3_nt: TGTGCCAGCAGGATCACACCGAAAGGATCGAACACCGGGGAGCTGTTTTTT; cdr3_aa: CASRITPKGSNTGELFF
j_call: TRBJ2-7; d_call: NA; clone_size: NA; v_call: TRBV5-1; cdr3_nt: TGCGCCAGCAGCTTGGCCAAGGCCGAGCAGTACTTC; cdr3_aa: CASSLAKAEQYF
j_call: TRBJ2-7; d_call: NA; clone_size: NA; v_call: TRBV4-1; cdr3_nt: TGCGCCAGCAGCCAACCCACTTACGAGCAGTACTTC; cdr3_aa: CASSQPTYEQYF
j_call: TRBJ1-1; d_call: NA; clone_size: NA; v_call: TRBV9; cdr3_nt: TGTGCCAGCAGCCCTTCTGGGTACACTGAAGCTTTCTTT; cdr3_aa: CASSPSGYTEAFF
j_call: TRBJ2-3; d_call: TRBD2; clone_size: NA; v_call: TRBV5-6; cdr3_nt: TGTGCCAGCAGCCCCGCGGGGGCGGGAGGTGCAGATACGCAGTATTTT; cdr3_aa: CASSPAGAGGADTQYF
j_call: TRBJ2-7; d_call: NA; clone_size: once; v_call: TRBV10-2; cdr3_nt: TGCGCCAGCAGTGAGGGAGGGGGTATCTCCTACGAGCAGTACTTC; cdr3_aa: CASSEGGGISYEQYF
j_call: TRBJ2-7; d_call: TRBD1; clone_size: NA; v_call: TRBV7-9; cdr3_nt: TGTGCCAGCAGCTTCCCCGGGGACAGACCCTACGAGCAGTACTTC; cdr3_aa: CASSFPGDRPYEQYF
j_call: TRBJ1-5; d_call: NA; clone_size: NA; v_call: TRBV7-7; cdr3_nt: TGTGCCAGCAGCTTAGGTCAGGGCCAGCCCCAGCATTTT; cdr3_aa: CASSLGQGQPQHF
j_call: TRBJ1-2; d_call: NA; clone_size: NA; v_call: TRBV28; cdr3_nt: TGTGCCAGCAGCGGAGGTGTGGATTACTATGGCTACACCTTC; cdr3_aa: CASSGGVDYYGYTF
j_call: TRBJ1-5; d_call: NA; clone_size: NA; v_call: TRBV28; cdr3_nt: TGTGCCACCACGGACAGCGGCCTAAATCAGCCCCAGCATTTT; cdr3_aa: CATTDSGLNQPQHF
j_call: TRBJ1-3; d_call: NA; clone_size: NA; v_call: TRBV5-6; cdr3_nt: TGTGCCAGCAGCGGCGCGAAGGGAATTGGAAACACCATATATTTT; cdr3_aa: CASSGAKGIGNTIYF
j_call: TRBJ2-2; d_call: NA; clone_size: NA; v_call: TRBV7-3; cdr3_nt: TGTGCCAGCAGCCCCTATACCGGGTACTCAAAAACGGAGGAGCTGTTTTTT; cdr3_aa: CASSPYTGYSKTEELFF
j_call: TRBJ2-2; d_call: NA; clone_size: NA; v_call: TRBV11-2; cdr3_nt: TGTGCCAGCAGCTTAAGGTACAGGGAGGAGGAGGAGCTGTTTTTT; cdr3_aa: CASSLRYREEEELFF
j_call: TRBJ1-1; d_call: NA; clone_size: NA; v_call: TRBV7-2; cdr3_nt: TGTGCCAGCAGCCCGGGCTTGGGCCCCCGTAGGACTGAAGCTTTCTTT; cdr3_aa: CASSPGLGPRRTEAFF
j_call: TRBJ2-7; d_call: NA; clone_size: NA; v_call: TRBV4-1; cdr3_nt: TGCGCCAGCAGCCAAGTCCCCGACACGAGCCGATACGAGCAGTACTTC; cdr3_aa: CASSQVPDTSRYEQYF
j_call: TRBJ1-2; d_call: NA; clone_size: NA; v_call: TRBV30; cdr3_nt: TGTGCCTCACAAGTACCCGGTGGCTACACCTTC; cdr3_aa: CASQVPGGYTF
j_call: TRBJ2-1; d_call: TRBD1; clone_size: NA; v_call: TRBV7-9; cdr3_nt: TGTGCCAGCAGCCAACGGACAGGGAGCTATGAGCAGTTCTTC; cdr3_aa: CASSQRTGSYEQFF
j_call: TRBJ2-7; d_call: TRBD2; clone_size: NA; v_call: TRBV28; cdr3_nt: TGTGCCAGCAGTTTAAGCGGGAGCACTGACGAGCAGTACTTC; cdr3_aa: CASSLSGSTDEQYF
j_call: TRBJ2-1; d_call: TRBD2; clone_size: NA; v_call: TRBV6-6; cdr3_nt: TGTGCCAGCAGTTACCCTTACAGCGGGAGCTACAATGAGCAGTTCTTC; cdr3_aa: CASSYPYSGSYNEQFF
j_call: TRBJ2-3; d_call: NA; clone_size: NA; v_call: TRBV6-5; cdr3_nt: TGTGCCAGCAGTTACGCAGGGTCCATTGATACGCAGTATTTT; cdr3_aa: CASSYAGSIDTQYF
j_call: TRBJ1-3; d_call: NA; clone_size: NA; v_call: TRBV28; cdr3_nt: TGTGCCAGCAGTTTAACCGGGTCTGGAAACACCATATATTTT; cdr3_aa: CASSLTGSGNTIYF
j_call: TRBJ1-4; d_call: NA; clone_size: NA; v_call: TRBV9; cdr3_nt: TGTGCCAGCAGCGTAGGAGGAGGGAATAGAGAAAAACTGTTTTTT; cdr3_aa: CASSVGGGNREKLFF
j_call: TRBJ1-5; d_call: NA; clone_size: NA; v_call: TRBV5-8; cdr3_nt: TGTGCCAGCGCCGGGGGACGAGGGCATCAGCCCCAGCATTTT; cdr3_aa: CASAGGRGHQPQHF
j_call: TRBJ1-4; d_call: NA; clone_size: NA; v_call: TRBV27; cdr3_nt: TGTGCCACCGCGGGGGGTGAAAAACTGTTTTTT; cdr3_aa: CATAGGEKLFF
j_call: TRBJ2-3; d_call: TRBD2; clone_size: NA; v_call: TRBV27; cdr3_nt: TGTGCCAGCAGTTTTGGGCGACCGAGCGGGATCTTCACAGATACGCAGTATTTT; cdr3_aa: CASSFGRPSGIFTDTQYF
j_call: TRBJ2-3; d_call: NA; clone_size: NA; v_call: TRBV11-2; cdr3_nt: TGTGCCAGCAGCTTAGGGTCCCTGAGGGGATCAGATACGCAGTATTTT; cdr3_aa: CASSLGSLRGSDTQYF
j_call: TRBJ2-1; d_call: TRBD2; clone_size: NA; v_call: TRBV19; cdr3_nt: TGTGCCAGTAGTGGGGCGGGAGGATACAATGAGCAGTTCTTC; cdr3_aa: CASSGAGGYNEQFF
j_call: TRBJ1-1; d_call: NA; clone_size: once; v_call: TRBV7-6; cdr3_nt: TGTGCCAGCAGCTTAGCGCTCACAGGGAGCACTGAAGCTTTCTTT; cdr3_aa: CASSLALTGSTEAFF
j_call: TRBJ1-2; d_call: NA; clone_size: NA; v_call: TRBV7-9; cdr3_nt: TGTGCCAGCAGCTTATCCCCTTACTATGGCTACACCTTC; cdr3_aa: CASSLSPYYGYTF
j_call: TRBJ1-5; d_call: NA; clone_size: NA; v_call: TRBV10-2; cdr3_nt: TGCGCCAGCAGACAAGGACAGATTAGCAATCAGCCCCAGCATTTT; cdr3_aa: CASRQGQISNQPQHF